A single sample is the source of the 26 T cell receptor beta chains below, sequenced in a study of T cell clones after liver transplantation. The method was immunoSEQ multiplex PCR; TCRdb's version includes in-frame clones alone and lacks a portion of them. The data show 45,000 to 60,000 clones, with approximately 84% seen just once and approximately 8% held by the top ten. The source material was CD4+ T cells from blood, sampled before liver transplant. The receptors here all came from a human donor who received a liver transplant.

The CDR3, as DNA: TGTGCCAGCAAGCGTCCCGGGGGAAACTACGAGCAGTACTTC. Translated: CASKRPGGNYEQYF. The J gene is TRBJ2-7, the V gene TRBV6-5; TRBD2 might be the D (6 bases). CDR1 and CDR2 from the germline V gene are MNHEY and SVGAGI. This CDR3 has 14 residues. Trimming left V 7 bases short and J 3 bases short, with 16 bases between.

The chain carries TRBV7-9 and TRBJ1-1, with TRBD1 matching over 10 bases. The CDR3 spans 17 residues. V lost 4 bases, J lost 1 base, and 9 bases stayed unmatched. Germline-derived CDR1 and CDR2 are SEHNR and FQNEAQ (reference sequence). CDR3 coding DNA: TGTGCCAGCAGCTCCAGACAGGGGGCTCTGGCGAACACTGAAGCTTTCTTT. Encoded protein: CASSSRQGALANTEAFF.

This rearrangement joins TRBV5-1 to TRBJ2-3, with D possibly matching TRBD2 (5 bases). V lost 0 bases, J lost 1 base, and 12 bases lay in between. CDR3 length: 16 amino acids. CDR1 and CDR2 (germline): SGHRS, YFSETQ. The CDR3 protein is CASSLAGLPGTDTQYF. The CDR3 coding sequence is TGCGCCAGCAGCTTGGCCGGACTGCCTGGCACAGATACGCAGTATTTT.

The CDR3 DNA reads as TGTGCCAGTAGTATTCGTCCCGGGCCCACCGGGGAGCTGTTTTTT. It encodes CASSIRPGPTGELFF. The chain has TRBV19 and TRBJ2-2; no definite D call. The length of the CDR3 is 15 residues. Per the germline V gene, CDR1 is LNHDA and CDR2 is SQIVND (reference sequence). Trimming shortened V by 3 bases and J by 4 bases, and 12 bases separated the two germline ends.

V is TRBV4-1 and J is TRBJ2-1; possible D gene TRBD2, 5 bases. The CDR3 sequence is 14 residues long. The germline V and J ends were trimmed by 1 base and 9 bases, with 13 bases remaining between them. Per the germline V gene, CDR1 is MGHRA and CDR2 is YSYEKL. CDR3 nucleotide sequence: TGCGCCAGCAGCCAAGGGGATTGGGCGGGTGAGCAGTTCTTC. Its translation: CASSQGDWAGEQFF.

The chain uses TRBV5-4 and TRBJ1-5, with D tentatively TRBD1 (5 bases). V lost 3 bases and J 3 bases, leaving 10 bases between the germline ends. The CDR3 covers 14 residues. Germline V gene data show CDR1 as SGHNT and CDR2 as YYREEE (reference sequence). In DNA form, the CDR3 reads TGTGCCAGCAGCTCAGGGCCTACCAATCAGCCCCAGCATTTT. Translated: CASSSGPTNQPQHF.

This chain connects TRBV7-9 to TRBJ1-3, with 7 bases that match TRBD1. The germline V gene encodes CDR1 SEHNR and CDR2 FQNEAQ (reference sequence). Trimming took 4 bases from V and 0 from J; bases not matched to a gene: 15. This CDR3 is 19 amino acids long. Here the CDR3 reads CASSSAPSTGKPSGNTIYF. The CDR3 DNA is TGTGCCAGCAGCTCCGCACCGTCGACAGGGAAACCCTCTGGAAACACCATATATTTT.

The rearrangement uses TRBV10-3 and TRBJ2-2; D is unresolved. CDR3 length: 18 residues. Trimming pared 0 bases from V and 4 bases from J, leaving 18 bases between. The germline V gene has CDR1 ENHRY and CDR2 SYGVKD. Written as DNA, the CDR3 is TGTGCCATCAGTGAGTCGATCAAGGACCGACGAGTCACCGGGGAGCTGTTTTTT. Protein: CAISESIKDRRVTGELFF.

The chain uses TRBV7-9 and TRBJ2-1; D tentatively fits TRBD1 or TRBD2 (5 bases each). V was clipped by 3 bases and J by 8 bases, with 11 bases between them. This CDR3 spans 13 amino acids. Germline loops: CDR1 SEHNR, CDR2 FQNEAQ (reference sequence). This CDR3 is CASSFSRGHEQFF. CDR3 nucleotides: TGTGCCAGCAGCTTTAGCCGGGGACATGAGCAGTTCTTC.

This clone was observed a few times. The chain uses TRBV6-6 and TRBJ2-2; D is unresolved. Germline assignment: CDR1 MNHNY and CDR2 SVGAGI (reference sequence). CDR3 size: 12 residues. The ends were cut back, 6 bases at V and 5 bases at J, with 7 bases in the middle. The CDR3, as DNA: TGTGCCAGCAGGGATTTGACCGGGGAGCTGTTTTTT. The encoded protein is CASRDLTGELFF.

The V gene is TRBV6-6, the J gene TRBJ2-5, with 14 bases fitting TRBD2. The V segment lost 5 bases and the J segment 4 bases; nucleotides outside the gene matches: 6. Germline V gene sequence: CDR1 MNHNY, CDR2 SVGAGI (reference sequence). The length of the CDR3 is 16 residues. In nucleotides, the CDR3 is TGTGCCAGCAGTCCCCGACTAGCGGGGGGGCGAGAGACCCAGTACTTC. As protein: CASSPRLAGGRETQYF.

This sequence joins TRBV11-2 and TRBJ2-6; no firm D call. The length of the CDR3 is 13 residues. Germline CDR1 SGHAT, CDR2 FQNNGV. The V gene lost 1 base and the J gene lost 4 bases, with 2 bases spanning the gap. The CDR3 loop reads CASSLAGANVLTF. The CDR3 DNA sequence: TGTGCCAGCAGCTTAGCCGGGGCCAACGTCCTGACTTTC.

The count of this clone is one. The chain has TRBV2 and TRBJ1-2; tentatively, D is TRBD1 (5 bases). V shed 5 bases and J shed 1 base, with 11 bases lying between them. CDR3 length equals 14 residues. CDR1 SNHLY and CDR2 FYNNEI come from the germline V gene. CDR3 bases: TGTGCCAGCAGTAATCTGGGGGGTAACTATGGCTACACCTTC. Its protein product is CASSNLGGNYGYTF. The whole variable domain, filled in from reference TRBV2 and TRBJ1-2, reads EPEVTQTPSHQVTQMGQEVILRCVPISNHLYFYWYRQILGQKVEFLVSFYNNEISEKSEIFDDQFSVERPDGSNFTLKIRSTKLEDSAMYFCASSNLGGNYGYTFGSGTRLTVV.

The CDR3: CSGEQGEETQYF. The CDR3 region has the DNA TGCAGCGGGGAACAGGGGGAAGAGACCCAGTACTTC. The V and J genes are TRBV29-1 and TRBJ2-5; 8 nucleotides agree with TRBD1. The CDR3 is made up of 12 amino acids. Germline loops: CDR1 SQVTM, CDR2 ANQGSEA. J was trimmed by 3 bases and V by 7 bases; bases with no gene match: 4.

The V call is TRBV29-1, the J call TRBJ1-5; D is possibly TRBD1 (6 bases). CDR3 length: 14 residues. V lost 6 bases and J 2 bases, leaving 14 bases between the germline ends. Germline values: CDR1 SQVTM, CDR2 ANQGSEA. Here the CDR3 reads CSVAQGFGNQPQHF. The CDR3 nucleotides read TGCAGCGTGGCGCAGGGGTTTGGCAATCAGCCCCAGCATTTT.

CDR3 sequence: CASSLSGGAGYEQFF. CDR3 nucleotides: TGCGCCAGCAGCCTTAGCGGGGGGGCCGGATATGAGCAGTTCTTC. V and J are TRBV5-1 and TRBJ2-1, with 11 bases fitting TRBD2. Germline values: CDR1 SGHRS, CDR2 YFSETQ. The length of the CDR3 is 15 residues. Losses at the gene ends were 4 bases for V and 8 bases for J; bases not matched to a gene: 8.

The CDR3 region has the DNA TGTGCCACCAGCAACATCGGCAGCACAGATACGCAGTATTTT. This codes for CATSNIGSTDTQYF. The J gene is TRBJ2-3, the V gene TRBV15; D unclear. V lost 4 bases and J 0 bases, leaving 8 bases between the germline ends. Germline lookup yields CDR1 LNHNV and CDR2 YYDKDF (reference sequence). There are 14 residues in the CDR3.

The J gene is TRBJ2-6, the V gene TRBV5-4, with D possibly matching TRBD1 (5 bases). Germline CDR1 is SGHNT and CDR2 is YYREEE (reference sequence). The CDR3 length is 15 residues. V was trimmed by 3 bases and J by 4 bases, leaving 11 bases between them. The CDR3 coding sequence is TGTGCCAGCAGCTCCATAACAGGAGGGGCCAACGTCCTGACTTTC. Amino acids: CASSSITGGANVLTF.

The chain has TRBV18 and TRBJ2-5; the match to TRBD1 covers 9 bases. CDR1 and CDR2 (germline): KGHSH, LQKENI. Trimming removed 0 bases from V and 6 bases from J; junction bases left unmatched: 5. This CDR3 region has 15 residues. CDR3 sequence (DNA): TGTGCCAGCTCACCACCCGGGACAGGGAGAAAGACCCAGTACTTC. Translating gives CASSPPGTGRKTQYF.

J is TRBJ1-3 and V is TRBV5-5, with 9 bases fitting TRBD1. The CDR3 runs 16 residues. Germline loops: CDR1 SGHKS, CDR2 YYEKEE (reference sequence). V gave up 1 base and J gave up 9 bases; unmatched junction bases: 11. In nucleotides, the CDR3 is TGTGCCAGCAGCTTGCTGGCCCGGACAGGGGACGCCACCATATATTTT. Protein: CASSLLARTGDATIYF. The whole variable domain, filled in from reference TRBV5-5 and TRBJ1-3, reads DAGVTQSPTHLIKTRGQQVTLRCSPISGHKSVSWYQQVLGQGPQFIFQYYEKEERGRGNFPDRFSARQFPNYSSELNVNALLLGDSALYLCASSLLARTGDATIYFGEGSWLTVV.

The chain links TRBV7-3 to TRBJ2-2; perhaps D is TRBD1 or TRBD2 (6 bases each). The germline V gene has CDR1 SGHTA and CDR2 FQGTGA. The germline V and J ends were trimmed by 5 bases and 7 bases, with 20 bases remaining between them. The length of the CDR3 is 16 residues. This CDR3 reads CASSPHPRGHVGELFF. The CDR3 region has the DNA TGTGCCAGCAGCCCCCACCCCCGGGGGCATGTCGGGGAGCTGTTTTTT.

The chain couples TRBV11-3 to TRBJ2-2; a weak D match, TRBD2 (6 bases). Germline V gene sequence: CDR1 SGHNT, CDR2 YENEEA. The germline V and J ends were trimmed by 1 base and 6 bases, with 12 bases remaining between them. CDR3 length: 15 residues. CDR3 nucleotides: TGTGCCAGCAGCTTAGGGCTAGCGAAGTCCGGGGAGCTGTTTTTT. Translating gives CASSLGLAKSGELFF.

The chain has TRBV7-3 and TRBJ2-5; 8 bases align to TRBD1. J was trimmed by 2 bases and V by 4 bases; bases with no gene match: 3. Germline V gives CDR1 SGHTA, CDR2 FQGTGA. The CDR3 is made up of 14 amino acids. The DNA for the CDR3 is TGTGCCAGCAGCTCGGGACAGGCGCAAGAGACCCAGTACTTC. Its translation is CASSSGQAQETQYF.

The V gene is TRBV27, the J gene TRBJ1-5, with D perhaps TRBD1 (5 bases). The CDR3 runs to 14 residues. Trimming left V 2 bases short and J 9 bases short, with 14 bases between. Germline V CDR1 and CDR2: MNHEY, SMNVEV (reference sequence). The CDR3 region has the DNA TGTGCCAGCAGTTTAACGGCCAACAGGTGGCCCCAGCATTTT. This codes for CASSLTANRWPQHF.

The CDR3 protein is CASSLGGASGNTIYF. The CDR3 nucleotides read TGTGCCAGCAGCTTGGGTGGGGCGTCAGGAAACACCATATATTTT. The chain carries TRBV5-5 and TRBJ1-3; the D gene is possibly TRBD1 (5 bases). Trimming removed 0 bases from V and 4 bases from J, with 11 bases in between. Germline-derived CDR1 and CDR2 are SGHKS and YYEKEE (reference sequence). The CDR3 runs 15 residues.

The CDR3 nucleotides are TGTGCCAGCAGCTTCGGTGAAAAACTGTTTTTT. Its protein is CASSFGEKLFF. V usage is TRBV5-4 and J usage is TRBJ1-4, with D hard to call. The germline V and J ends were trimmed by 2 bases and 7 bases, with 3 bases remaining between them. Looked up from germline, CDR1 is SGHNT and CDR2 is YYREEE (reference sequence). The CDR3 runs to 11 residues.